The 10 T cell receptor beta chains in this list originate from one sample, sequenced in a study of cytomegalovirus exposure and HLA in healthy donors. PCR was performed using 60 Vbeta and 13 Jbeta primers. Repertoires were generated with immunoSEQ multiplex PCR, while TCRdb's copy carries only in-frame clones and drops some. The sample lists about 190,000 clones, roughly 80% occurring once. The sample comprised PBMCs. The receptors were gathered from a woman in her thirties in good health and CMV-seropositive.

The chain has TRBV30 and TRBJ1-1; no reliable D call. Germline-derived CDR1 and CDR2 are GTSNPN and SVGIG (reference sequence). The CDR3 spans 14 residues. Trimming stripped 1 base from V and 1 base from J, with 10 bases between. The CDR3 region has the DNA TGTGCCTGGAGTGCCTTGAGACAGAACACTGAAGCTTTCTTT. Amino acids: CAWSALRQNTEAFF.

The chain links TRBV7-2 to TRBJ2-5, with TRBD2 matching over 7 bases. The V and J ends lost 7 bases and 14 bases, in that order; junction bases with no gene match: 25. The CDR3 consists of 16 residues. Germline values: CDR1 SGHTA, CDR2 FQGNSA. The CDR3 is CASTFPTIDSGWAPYF. The CDR3 DNA is TGTGCCAGCACCTTTCCCACCATCGATAGCGGGTGGGCCCCCTACTTC.

The chain links TRBV6-5 to TRBJ1-4; weak D call: TRBD1 (5 bases). V shed 2 bases and J shed 7 bases, with 14 bases lying between them. The length of the CDR3 is 15 residues. Germline CDR1 reads MNHEY; CDR2 reads SVGAGI. This CDR3 reads CASSYPTGGTEKLFF. The CDR3 nucleotides are TGTGCCAGCAGTTACCCAACGGGAGGGACTGAAAAACTGTTTTTT.

This clone was found a few times. The rearrangement uses TRBV5-1 and TRBJ1-6; tentative D call: TRBD1 (5 bases). The CDR3 runs 14 residues. V lost 0 bases and J lost 10, with 11 bases in between. CDR1 SGHRS and CDR2 YFSETQ come from the germline V gene. The DNA for the CDR3 is TGCGCCAGCAGCTTGGGTGCAGGGATATCACCCCTCCACTTT. Residues: CASSLGAGISPLHF.

The rearrangement links TRBV15 to TRBJ1-2; no definite D call. Trimming left V 1 base short and J 4 bases short, with 7 bases between. CDR3 length equals 13 residues. Germline V CDR1 and CDR2: LNHNV, YYDKDF (reference sequence). The CDR3 coding sequence is TGTGCCACCAGCAGAGCCGAGGGCTATGGCTACACCTTC. Translated, it gives CATSRAEGYGYTF.

The rearrangement joins TRBV2 to TRBJ2-7, with 8 bases that match TRBD1. Germline-derived CDR1 and CDR2 are SNHLY and FYNNEI. This CDR3 region has 15 residues. The ends lost 4 bases at V and 4 bases at J; junction bases unmatched: 9. The CDR3 region is CASSGPGRGHYEQYF. The CDR3, as DNA: TGTGCCAGCAGTGGCCCCGGCAGGGGGCATTACGAGCAGTACTTC.

V gene TRBV7-9 combines with J gene TRBJ1-2; 9 positions agree with TRBD1. V lost 5 bases to trimming and J lost 3 bases; unmatched junction nucleotides: 7. CDR1 and CDR2 (germline): SEHNR, FQNEAQ (reference sequence). This CDR3 region has 15 residues. In DNA, the CDR3 is TGTGCCAGCAGCCCATGGGACAGGGTAGACTATGGCTACACCTTC. This codes for CASSPWDRVDYGYTF.

The chain is built from TRBV21-1 and TRBJ1-4; the table's D call, TRBD1, has no DNA check behind it. TRBV21-1 is shown as a pseudogene. The CDR3 spans 15 residues. The CDR3: CASSKKTGEGEKLFF. CDR3 nucleotide sequence: TGTGCCAGCAGCAAAAAGACAGGGGAAGGGGAAAAACTGTTTTTT.

V is TRBV28 and J is TRBJ1-2; 7 bases align to TRBD1. CDR1 MDHEN and CDR2 SYDVKM come from the germline V gene. J lost 4 bases, V lost 6 bases, and 5 bases had no gene match. The CDR3 consists of 13 residues. Here the CDR3 reads CASRHGTAYGYTF. The CDR3 nucleotides are TGTGCCAGCAGACATGGGACAGCCTATGGCTACACCTTC.

The gene calls are TRBV7-8 and TRBJ2-3; 8 nucleotides agree with TRBD2. The CDR3 is 15 amino acids. Germline-derived CDR1 and CDR2 are SGHVS and FQNEAQ. After removal of 6 bases from V and 5 bases from J, the junction contained 10 bases not matched to a gene. The chain's CDR3 is CASRLLAARGDTQYF. CDR3 nucleotides: TGTGCCAGCAGACTACTAGCGGCGCGAGGAGATACGCAGTATTTT. Combining the CDR3 with reference TRBV7-8 and TRBJ2-3 gives the whole variable domain GAGVSQSPRYKVAKRGQDVALRCDPISGHVSLFWYQQALGQGPEFLTYFQNEAQLDKSGLPSDRFFAERPEGSVSTLKIQRTQQEDSAVYLCASRLLAARGDTQYFGPGTRLTVL.